These 24 T cell receptor beta chains share one sample of origin, sequenced in a study of T cells in Graves' hyperthyroidism and ophthalmopathy. TCR beta CDR3 regions were amplified from RNA transcripts. The primer set for the first-round RT-PCR of the TCR CDR3 was HTBI. MiXCR was run by TCRdb on the multiplex PCR reads, yielding one entry per CDR3 protein. The sample records 150,000 to 200,000 distinct CDR3 sequences, 17% being singletons. Sequences were obtained from blood. All receptors come from a woman aged 45-60 years with Graves' hyperthyroidism.

This clonotype appeared many times. This chain connects TRBV9 to TRBJ2-1, with 7 bases matching TRBD2. The germline V gene has CDR1 SGDLS and CDR2 YYNGEE. This CDR3 contains 14 residues. After removal of 6 bases from V and 7 bases from J, the junction contained 10 bases not matched to a gene. CDR3 loop: CASTRTSMVNEQFF. The CDR3 DNA reads as TGTGCCAGCACCAGGACTAGTATGGTGAATGAGCAGTTCTTC.

This clonotype was counted many times. This chain joins TRBV19 and TRBJ1-1; no clear D gene. V lost 4 bases and J 3 bases, leaving 9 bases between the germline ends. The germline CDR1 and CDR2 sequences are LNHDA and SQIVND (reference sequence). The CDR3 extends over 13 amino acids. The CDR3 DNA follows: TGTGCCAGTAGTACCACTTGGGACACTGAAGCTTTCTTT. This encodes CASSTTWDTEAFF.

The sample holds many counts of this clonotype. CDR3 loop: CASTTSPGDLMNTEAFF. The CDR3 DNA reads as TGTGCCAGCACCACCTCCCCCGGGGACCTTATGAACACTGAAGCTTTCTTT. The chain has TRBV7-9 and TRBJ1-1; D may be TRBD1 (5 bases). CDR1 is SEHNR, CDR2 FQNEAQ, per germline (reference sequence). The length of the CDR3 is 17 residues. Trimming stripped 7 bases from V and 0 bases from J, with 21 bases between. Looking up the rest from reference TRBV7-9 and TRBJ1-1 gives the full variable domain: DTGVSQNPRHKITKRGQNVTFRCDPISEHNRLYWYRQTLGQGPEFLTYFQNEAQLEKSRLLSDRFSAERPKGSFSTLEIQRTEQGDSAMYLCASTTSPGDLMNTEAFFGQGTRLTVV.

Worth noting for this clonotype: At one end, the junction sequence differs from germline, possibly due to a read error. This sequence joins TRBV7-7 and TRBJ2-3; D perhaps matches TRBD2 (5 bases). The germline V gene has CDR1 SSHAT and CDR2 FNYEAQ (reference sequence). This CDR3 spans 16 amino acids. Written as DNA, the CDR3 is TGTGCTAGCAGCCAAGGTCCCCGGACTAGCACAGATACGCAGTATTTT. The encoded protein is CASSQGPRTSTDTQYF.

The sample holds many counts of this clonotype. The chain uses TRBV5-6 and TRBJ2-3; D not resolved. The CDR3 contains 14 residues. V was pared by 0 bases and J by 4 bases, with 9 bases between. The germline V gene has CDR1 SGHDT and CDR2 YYEEEE. The CDR3 reads CASSLDLDPDTQYF. CDR3 DNA sequence: TGTGCCAGCAGCTTGGACCTAGATCCAGATACGCAGTATTTT.

In its sample, this clonotype was seen many times. The chain combines TRBV20-1 with TRBJ1-2, with D perhaps TRBD1 (6 bases). The CDR3 is 12 residues long. From germline, CDR1 is DFQATT and CDR2 SNEGSKA (reference sequence). The V end was cut by 4 bases, the J end by 3 bases, with 9 bases between. The CDR3 is CSAKGEYYGYTF. The CDR3 nucleotides read TGCAGTGCTAAGGGGGAATACTATGGCTACACCTTC.

The J gene is TRBJ1-4, the V gene TRBV28; 10 positions agree with TRBD1. V shed 2 bases, J shed 4 bases, and the junction held 13 bases outside the gene matches. CDR1 MDHEN and CDR2 SYDVKM come from the germline V gene. The CDR3 spans 19 residues. The CDR3 is CASSLHLGQGSQGNEKLFF. In DNA, the CDR3 is TGTGCCAGCAGTTTACACCTGGGACAGGGGAGTCAGGGTAATGAAAAACTGTTTTTT.

The table lists this clonotype with many counts. This sequence joins TRBV19 and TRBJ1-5; D not resolved. V was cut by 3 bases and J by 4 bases, with 13 bases left in between. The V gene's germline CDR1 is LNHDA and CDR2 SQIVND (reference sequence). The CDR3 is 15 amino acids. The CDR3 spells CASSMRVAGNQPQHF. DNA for the CDR3: TGTGCCAGTAGTATGAGGGTAGCGGGAAATCAGCCCCAGCATTTT.

This clonotype was observed many times. V usage is TRBV24-1 and J usage is TRBJ2-2; maybe TRBD1 (6 bases). Trimming cost V 4 bases and J 5 bases, with 10 bases left between them. The germline V gene encodes CDR1 KGHDR and CDR2 SFDVKD. The CDR3 covers 14 residues. The CDR3 coding sequence is TGTGCCACCAGTGAATTGACAGGAACCGGGGAGCTGTTTTTT. It specifies CATSELTGTGELFF.

This clonotype was found many times. V and J are TRBV7-3 and TRBJ2-1; D call uncertain. The CDR3 is made up of 13 amino acids. With 3 bases removed from V and 5 bases from J, the gap between germline ends came to 8 bases. The V gene's germline CDR1 is SGHTA and CDR2 FQGTGA. The CDR3 DNA is TGTGCCAGCAGCTTTTCCCCAAACAATGAGCAGTTCTTC. Amino acids: CASSFSPNNEQFF.

This clonotype was seen repeatedly, ten times or more. The chain has TRBV5-6 and TRBJ1-1, with D possibly matching TRBD1 (6 bases). With 0 bases removed from V and 6 bases from J, the gap between germline ends came to 9 bases. Germline V gene lookup returns CDR1 SGHDT and CDR2 YYEEEE. This CDR3 spans 13 amino acids. CDR3 sequence reads: CASSLDRAAEAFF. The DNA of the CDR3 is TGTGCCAGCAGCTTGGACAGGGCGGCTGAAGCTTTCTTT.

This clonotype was seen repeatedly, ten times or more. The gene calls are TRBV18 and TRBJ1-1, with a possible D match to TRBD1 (5 bases). The CDR3 consists of 14 residues. Trimming pared 5 bases from V and 4 bases from J, leaving 14 bases between. Germline CDR1 KGHSH, CDR2 LQKENI. The CDR3 bases are TGTGCCAGCTCAAATGGGGGACCAGCCACTGAAGCTTTCTTT. Its protein is CASSNGGPATEAFF.

This clonotype was seen many times. The chain has TRBV5-1 and TRBJ2-1, with D perhaps given as TRBD1 or TRBD2 (6 bases each). The germline V gene has CDR1 SGHRS and CDR2 YFSETQ. V gave up 7 bases and J gave up 4 bases, with 18 bases separating them. This CDR3 comprises 15 residues. CDR3 region: CASRLGGGTYNEQFF. The CDR3 nucleotides are TGCGCCAGCCGGCTTGGTGGGGGGACATACAATGAGCAGTTCTTC.

As for this clonotype: One end of the junction fails to match germline, which may point to a read error. V is TRBV7-6 and J is TRBJ2-7; a possible D gene is TRBD1 (5 bases). From germline, CDR1 is SGHVS and CDR2 FNYEAQ. The CDR3 consists of 14 residues. The CDR3 sequence is CASGLSDNTYEQYF. For the CDR3, the DNA is TGTGCCAGCGGCTTATCGGACAACACCTACGAGCAGTACTTC. Using reference TRBV7-6 and TRBJ2-7 for the parts outside the CDR3, the full variable domain is GAGVSQSPRYKVTKRGQDVALRCDPISGHVSLYWYRQALGQGPEFLTYFNYEAQQDKSGLPNDRFSAERPEGSISTLTIQRTEQRDSAMYRCASGLSDNTYEQYFGPGTRLTVT.

This clonotype was counted ten times or more. This chain links TRBV2 with TRBJ2-1, with a tentative D call TRBD1 (5 bases). The CDR3 runs 14 residues. V gave up 4 bases and J gave up 9 bases, with 16 bases separating them. Germline V gene sequence: CDR1 SNHLY, CDR2 FYNNEI. CDR3 protein: CASSVLIGQGEQFF. Here the CDR3 DNA reads TGTGCCAGCAGTGTCTTGATAGGGCAGGGTGAGCAGTTCTTC.

This clonotype was counted at least ten times. The V gene is TRBV20-1, the J gene TRBJ2-5; either TRBD1 or TRBD2 may fit D (7 bases each). The V and J ends lost 5 bases and 4 bases respectively, with 14 bases between them. CDR1 DFQATT and CDR2 SNEGSKA come from the germline V gene (reference sequence). The CDR3 loop spans 13 amino acids. CDR3 residues: CSAGDSGAETQYF. CDR3 nucleotides: TGCAGTGCTGGGGACAGCGGGGCAGAGACCCAGTACTTC.

Ten or more counts support this clonotype. The chain uses TRBV18 and TRBJ1-1; D unclear. Trimming shortened V by 2 bases and J by 5 bases, and 12 bases separated the two germline ends. The CDR3 consists of 14 residues. CDR1 is KGHSH and CDR2 is LQKENI in the germline V gene. The CDR3 loop reads CASSPSRAGTEAFF. For the CDR3, the DNA is TGTGCCAGCTCACCATCCCGGGCGGGGACTGAAGCTTTCTTT.

This clonotype appeared many times. This chain connects TRBV7-9 to TRBJ1-1; 8 bases match TRBD1. The CDR3 is made up of 16 amino acids. Germline CDR1 and CDR2: SEHNR and FQNEAQ (reference sequence). With V trimmed by 5 bases and J by 1 base, 9 bases remained unmatched. The CDR3 sequence is CASSEKQGAGNTEAFF. CDR3 sequence (DNA): TGTGCCAGCAGCGAAAAGCAGGGGGCAGGGAACACTGAAGCTTTCTTT.

This clonotype has more than one count but fewer than ten. The chain links TRBV9 to TRBJ1-5; possible D gene TRBD1, 6 bases. This CDR3 spans 14 amino acids. The V end lost 4 bases, the J end lost 3 bases, and 11 bases lay between the germline ends. CDR1 SGDLS and CDR2 YYNGEE come from the germline V gene. CDR3 bases: TGTGCCAGCAGCCCGGACAGCCACAATCAGCCCCAGCATTTT. As protein: CASSPDSHNQPQHF.

In its sample, this clonotype was seen many times. The chain combines TRBV2 with TRBJ2-3, with 12 bases fitting TRBD2. The V and J ends lost 5 bases and 4 bases, in that order; junction bases with no gene match: 10. The germline gives CDR1 SNHLY, CDR2 FYNNEI. CDR3 size: 17 residues. Here the CDR3 reads CASSHWTSGVIADTQYF. The CDR3 coding sequence is TGTGCCAGCAGTCATTGGACTAGCGGGGTGATTGCAGATACGCAGTATTTT.

This clonotype appeared a few times. The chain combines TRBV9 with TRBJ2-1; 10 bases fit TRBD2. The germline V gene has CDR1 SGDLS and CDR2 YYNGEE. This CDR3 has 14 residues. V dropped 7 bases and J dropped 2; count of bases not matched to a gene: 3. CDR3 DNA: TGTGCCAGCGGGGGGACTAGCGCCTACAATGAGCAGTTCTTC. Encoded protein: CASGGTSAYNEQFF.

The genes are TRBV20-1 and TRBJ1-6; tentatively, D is TRBD1 (5 bases). Germline CDR1 is DFQATT and CDR2 is SNEGSKA (reference sequence). The CDR3 loop spans 13 amino acids. Between the trimmed V and J ends, which lost 6 bases and 3 bases, there was a span of 9 bases. The CDR3 here is CSAGTFYNSPLHF. Here the CDR3 DNA reads TGCAGTGCCGGGACGTTCTATAATTCACCCCTCCACTTT.

This clonotype has at least ten counts. The V and J genes are TRBV6-2 or TRBV6-3 and TRBJ1-2; D not resolved. Germline V gene sequence: CDR1 MNHEY, CDR2 SVGEGT. Trimming shortened V by 5 bases and J by 7 bases, and 14 bases separated the two germline ends. This CDR3 has 13 residues. The CDR3 here is CASSRTGLSGYTF. In DNA, the CDR3 is TGTGCCAGCAGTAGGACGGGTCTAAGTGGCTACACCTTC.

This clonotype has ten or more counts. J is TRBJ2-7 and V is TRBV28; D gene ambiguous. From germline, CDR1 is MDHEN and CDR2 SYDVKM. This CDR3 is built from 13 residues. Trimming removed 3 bases from V and 2 bases from J, with 8 bases in between. In DNA, the CDR3 is TGTGCCAGCAGTTTTTCCGGAGCCTACGAGCAGTACTTC. Protein product: CASSFSGAYEQYF.